This TCR beta chain was sequenced in a study of early T cells in non-severe SARS-CoV-2 infection. TCRdb analysed the 5' RACE reads with MiXCR anew, one entry per CDR3 protein. The sample carries tens of thousands of distinct CDR3 sequences, approximately 6% recorded once. The CDR3 covers 15 residues. The V segment lost 7 bases and the J segment 5 bases; nucleotides outside the gene matches: 12. Germline assignment: CDR1 MDHEN and CDR2 SYDVKM. The sequence was collected from an adult who was a healthcare worker with PCR-confirmed SARS-CoV-2 infection or an uninfected control (not recorded which). The genes are TRBV28 and TRBJ2-3; 7 bases agree with TRBD1. The sample comprised whole blood. DNA of the CDR3: TGTGCCAGCACCGTGAGGACAGGTGGCTTAGATACGCAGTATTTT. Its protein is CASTVRTGGLDTQYF.